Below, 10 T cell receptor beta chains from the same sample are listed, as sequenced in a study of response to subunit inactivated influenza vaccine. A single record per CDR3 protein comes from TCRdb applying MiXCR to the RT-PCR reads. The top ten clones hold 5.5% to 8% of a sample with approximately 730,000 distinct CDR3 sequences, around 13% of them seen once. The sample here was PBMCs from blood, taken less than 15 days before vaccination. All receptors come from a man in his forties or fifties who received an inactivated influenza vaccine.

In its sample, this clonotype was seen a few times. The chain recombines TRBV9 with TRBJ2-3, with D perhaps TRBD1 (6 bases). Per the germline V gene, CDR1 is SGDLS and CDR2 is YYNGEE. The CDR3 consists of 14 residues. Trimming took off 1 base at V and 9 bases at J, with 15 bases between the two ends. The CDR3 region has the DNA TGTGCCAGCAGCGTATTAACAGGGAAGGACACGCAGTATTTT. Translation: CASSVLTGKDTQYF.

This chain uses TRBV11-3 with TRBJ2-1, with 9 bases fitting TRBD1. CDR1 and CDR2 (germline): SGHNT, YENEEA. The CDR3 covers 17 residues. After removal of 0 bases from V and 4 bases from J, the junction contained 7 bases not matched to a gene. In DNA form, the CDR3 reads TGTGCCAGCAGCTTAGATCGTTGGACAGGGGATTACAATGAGCAGTTCTTC. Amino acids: CASSLDRWTGDYNEQFF.

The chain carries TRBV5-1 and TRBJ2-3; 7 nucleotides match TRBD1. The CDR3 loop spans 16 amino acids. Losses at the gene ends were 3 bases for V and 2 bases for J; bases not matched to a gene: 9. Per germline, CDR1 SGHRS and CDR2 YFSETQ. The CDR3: CASSSPRGKITDTQYF. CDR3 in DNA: TGCGCCAGCAGCTCTCCCAGGGGGAAAATCACAGATACGCAGTATTTT. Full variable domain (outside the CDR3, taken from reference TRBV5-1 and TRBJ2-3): KAGVTQTPRYLIKTRGQQVTLSCSPISGHRSVSWYQQTPGQGLQFLFEYFSETQRNKGNFPGRFSGRQFSNSRSEMNVSTLELGDSALYLCASSSPRGKITDTQYFGPGTRLTVL.

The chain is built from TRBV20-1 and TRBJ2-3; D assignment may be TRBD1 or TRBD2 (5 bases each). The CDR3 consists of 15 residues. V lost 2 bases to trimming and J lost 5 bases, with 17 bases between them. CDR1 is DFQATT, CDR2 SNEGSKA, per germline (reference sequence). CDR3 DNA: TGCAGTGCTAGACTCACTAGGGGAGTTTTAGATACGCAGTATTTT. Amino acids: CSARLTRGVLDTQYF.

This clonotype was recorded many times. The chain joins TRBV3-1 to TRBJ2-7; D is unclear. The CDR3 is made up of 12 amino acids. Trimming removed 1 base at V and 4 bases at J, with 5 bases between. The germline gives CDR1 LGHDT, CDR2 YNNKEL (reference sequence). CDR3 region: CASSQVGYEQYF. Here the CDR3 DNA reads TGTGCCAGCAGCCAAGTGGGGTACGAGCAGTACTTC.

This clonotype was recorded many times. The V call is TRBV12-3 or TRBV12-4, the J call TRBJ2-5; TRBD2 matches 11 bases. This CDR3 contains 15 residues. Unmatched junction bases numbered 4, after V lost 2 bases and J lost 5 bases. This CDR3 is CASSLTSGGVETQYF. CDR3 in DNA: TGTGCCAGCAGTTTAACTAGCGGGGGCGTGGAGACCCAGTACTTC.

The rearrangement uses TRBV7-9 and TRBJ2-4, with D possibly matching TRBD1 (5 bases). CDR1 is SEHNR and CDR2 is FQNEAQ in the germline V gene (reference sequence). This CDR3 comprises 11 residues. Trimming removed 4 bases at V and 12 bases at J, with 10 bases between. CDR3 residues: CASSSHQGQYF. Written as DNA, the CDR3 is TGTGCCAGCAGCTCACATCAGGGTCAGTACTTC.

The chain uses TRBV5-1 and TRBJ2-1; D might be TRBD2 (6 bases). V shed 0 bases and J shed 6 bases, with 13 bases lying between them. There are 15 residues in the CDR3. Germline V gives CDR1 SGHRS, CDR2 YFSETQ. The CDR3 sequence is CASSLGLVGINEQFF. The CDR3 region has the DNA TGCGCCAGCAGCTTGGGACTAGTCGGGATCAATGAGCAGTTCTTC.

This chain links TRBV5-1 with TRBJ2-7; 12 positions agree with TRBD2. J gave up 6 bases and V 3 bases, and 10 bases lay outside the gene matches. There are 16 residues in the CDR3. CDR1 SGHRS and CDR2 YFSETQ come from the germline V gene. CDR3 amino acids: CASSSVVPGLAGEQYF. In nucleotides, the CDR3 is TGCGCCAGCAGCTCGGTGGTCCCGGGACTAGCGGGCGAGCAGTACTTC.

The CDR3: CASSLGFRTDTQYF. CDR3 bases: TGTGCCAGCAGTTTAGGGTTTCGGACAGATACGCAGTATTTT. The chain recombines TRBV28 with TRBJ2-3; D call uncertain. The CDR3 is 14 residues long. Trimming cost V 2 bases and J 3 bases, with 9 bases left between them. Germline CDR1 MDHEN, CDR2 SYDVKM.